These 23 T cell receptor beta chains came from one sample sequenced in a study of T cell responses to AZD1222 COVID-19 vaccine. The method was immunoSEQ multiplex PCR; TCRdb's version includes in-frame clones alone and lacks a portion of them. Counted here are about 140,000 clones, 92% occurring once; the ten biggest clones make up 2% to 2.5%. Material: peripheral blood, obtained on day 0 of AZD1222 vaccination. Receptor source: an adult in good health.

This clone was recorded once. The same CDR3 is also encoded by other DNA sequences in this sample. The chain joins TRBV7-2 to TRBJ1-2; 9 nucleotides line up with TRBD1. The CDR3 is 13 residues long. Germline V CDR1 and CDR2: SGHTA, FQGNSA. Trimming took 3 bases from V and 8 from J; bases not matched to a gene: 4. The CDR3 bases are TGTGCCAGCAGCTTGGGACAGGGCCGGGGCTACACCTTC. This translates into CASSLGQGRGYTF.

The chain recombines TRBV4-1 with TRBJ2-5; TRBD2 agrees at 12 bases. This CDR3 comprises 16 residues. CDR1 is MGHRA and CDR2 is YSYEKL in the germline V gene. The V segment lost 1 base and the J segment 5 bases; nucleotides outside the gene matches: 5. The CDR3 DNA reads as TGCGCCAGCAGCCAAGTGACTAGCGGGAGAGGGGAGACCCAGTACTTC. Translating gives CASSQVTSGRGETQYF.

The V gene is TRBV6-5, the J gene TRBJ2-7; D call uncertain. V lost 6 bases, J lost 2 bases, and 11 bases lay in between. Germline loops: CDR1 MNHEY, CDR2 SVGAGI. The CDR3 loop spans 13 amino acids. CDR3 sequence reads: CASRPTGPYEQYF. As DNA, the CDR3 is TGTGCCAGCAGGCCGACGGGCCCCTACGAGCAGTACTTC.

Worth noting for this clone: Compared with germline, one end of the junction differs, possibly owing to a read error. The rearrangement joins TRBV15 to TRBJ1-4; D is ambiguous. This CDR3 has 15 amino acids. Per germline, CDR1 LNHNV and CDR2 YYDKDF (reference sequence). CDR3 amino acids: CATSIDTTASERLFF. The CDR3 DNA follows: TGTGCCACCAGCATCGACACCACGGCTAGTGAAAGACTGTTTTTT.

The gene calls are TRBV20-1 and TRBJ1-6; D might be TRBD1 (5 bases). Trimming shortened V by 3 bases and J by 5 bases, and 17 bases separated the two germline ends. Germline V gene sequence: CDR1 DFQATT, CDR2 SNEGSKA (reference sequence). The CDR3 is 16 residues long. The CDR3 nucleotides read TGCAGTGCTAGTCCGACCCGCCCAGGGAATAATTCACCCCTCCACTTT. Protein: CSASPTRPGNNSPLHF.

In DNA, the CDR3 is TGTGCCAGCAGCTTAAATGCGGGAGGGCAGGGAAACATTCAGTACTTC. This translates into CASSLNAGGQGNIQYF. The V and J genes are TRBV7-3 and TRBJ2-4; 9 bases map to TRBD2. Trimming at V came to 1 base and at J to 6 bases, leaving 7 bases not matched to a gene. The CDR3 has 16 amino acids. CDR1 and CDR2 (germline): SGHTA, FQGTGA.

The chain is built from TRBV5-1 and TRBJ1-1, with D unclear. V was pared by 4 bases and J by 5 bases, with 15 bases between. Germline CDR1 and CDR2: SGHRS and YFSETQ. The CDR3 totals 14 residues. The chain's CDR3 is CASSREASKTEAFF. The CDR3 coding sequence is TGCGCCAGCAGCCGGGAGGCCAGCAAAACTGAAGCTTTCTTT.

The chain is built from TRBV5-1 and TRBJ1-3, with D possibly TRBD1 on 5 matching bases. V was shortened by 4 bases and J by 4 bases, with 18 bases between the two germline ends. The length of the CDR3 is 16 residues. The V gene's germline CDR1 is SGHRS and CDR2 YFSETQ. The CDR3 is CASSLELGVIGNTIYF. The CDR3 coding sequence is TGCGCCAGCAGCCTGGAGCTGGGGGTCATAGGAAACACCATATATTTT.

V and J are TRBV27 and TRBJ1-6, with a possible D match to TRBD1 (5 bases). This CDR3 has 15 residues. The V gene lost 3 bases and the J gene lost 10 bases, with 16 bases spanning the gap. CDR1 MNHEY and CDR2 SMNVEV come from the germline V gene (reference sequence). The DNA for the CDR3 is TGTGCCAGCAGTTTTTTGTCCCAGGGAGGATCACCCCTCCACTTT. Protein product: CASSFLSQGGSPLHF.

The rearrangement uses TRBV27 and TRBJ2-7; 8 nucleotides agree with TRBD2. Germline-derived CDR1 and CDR2 are MNHEY and SMNVEV (reference sequence). V was clipped by 6 bases and J by 3 bases; unmatched bases: 16. This CDR3 spans 17 amino acids. CDR3 DNA: TGTGCCAGCAGCTTCCGGGCCAGCGGGAGCAGTAGCTACGAGCAGTACTTC. Its translation: CASSFRASGSSSYEQYF.

J is TRBJ1-1 and V is TRBV7-9; the match to TRBD1 covers 8 bases. Trimming at V came to 5 bases and at J to 1 base, leaving 9 bases not matched to a gene. The CDR3 contains 16 residues. Germline loops: CDR1 SEHNR, CDR2 FQNEAQ (reference sequence). CDR3 protein: CASSPGQGLKNTEAFF. CDR3 bases: TGTGCCAGCAGCCCAGGACAGGGATTAAAGAACACTGAAGCTTTCTTT.

This clone was recorded a few times. The gene calls are TRBV30 and TRBJ1-2; possible D gene TRBD1, 5 bases. The V end was cut by 5 bases, the J end by 7 bases, with 17 bases between. CDR1 and CDR2 from the germline V gene are GTSNPN and SVGIG (reference sequence). This CDR3 has 13 residues. CDR3 loop: CAWGALFTSGYTF. CDR3 coding DNA: TGTGCCTGGGGGGCCCTCTTTACGAGTGGCTACACCTTC.

The chain carries TRBV3-1 (or the pseudogene TRBV3-2) and TRBJ1-3; D not certain. V lost 0 bases to trimming and J lost 4 bases, with 7 bases between them. CDR1 and CDR2 (germline): LGHDT, YNNKEL (reference sequence). The CDR3 contains 14 residues. CDR3: CASSQDHGGNTIYF. Here the CDR3 DNA reads TGTGCCAGCAGCCAAGATCACGGAGGAAACACCATATATTTT.

The chain recombines TRBV5-1 with TRBJ2-7; weak D call: TRBD1 (6 bases). V lost 0 bases, J lost 2 bases, and 12 bases lay in between. CDR1 is SGHRS, CDR2 YFSETQ, per germline. The CDR3 is 15 residues long. The CDR3 reads CASSLGEQGPYEQYF. The CDR3 nucleotides read TGCGCCAGCAGCTTGGGTGAGCAGGGGCCCTACGAGCAGTACTTC.

The chain recombines TRBV7-8 with TRBJ1-2; no definite D call. The CDR3 runs to 13 residues. Germline CDR1 and CDR2: SGHVS and FQNEAQ. V was cut by 2 bases and J by 4 bases, with 8 bases left in between. CDR3 amino acids: CASSLTQTYGYTF. CDR3 sequence (DNA): TGTGCCAGCAGCTTAACACAGACCTATGGCTACACCTTC.

The rearrangement links TRBV6-5 to TRBJ2-7; D unresolved. Trimming removed 6 bases from V and 6 bases from J, with 9 bases in between. Germline loops: CDR1 MNHEY, CDR2 SVGAGI. The CDR3 is 11 amino acids. The CDR3 sequence: CASSPRGEQYF. CDR3 sequence (DNA): TGTGCCAGCAGCCCCCGTGGCGAGCAGTACTTC.

The chain is built from TRBV27 and TRBJ2-7, with D possibly TRBD2 on 5 matching bases. The V gene's germline CDR1 is MNHEY and CDR2 SMNVEV (reference sequence). The CDR3 has 14 amino acids. V shed 5 bases and J shed 1 base, with 12 bases lying between them. In DNA form, the CDR3 reads TGTGCCAGCAGTCTAGCCCGGGGTTCCTACGAGCAGTACTTC. Its protein is CASSLARGSYEQYF.

The V and J genes are TRBV21-1 and TRBJ2-6; the table assigns TRBD1, which was not confirmed against the DNA. TRBV21-1 is a documented pseudogene. CDR3 length: 19 amino acids. CDR3 sequence reads: CASSNDRESPFAGANVLTF. In DNA form, the CDR3 reads TGTGCCAGCAGCAATGACAGGGAAAGTCCTTTTGCTGGGGCCAACGTCCTGACTTTC.

This CDR3 is CASSLGGGGKNIQYF. The CDR3 nucleotides are TGTGCCAGCAGCTTGGGCGGGGGAGGCAAAAACATTCAGTACTTC. The V call is TRBV13, the J call TRBJ2-4; TRBD2 matches 7 bases. Unmatched junction bases numbered 5, after V lost 3 bases and J lost 3 bases. This CDR3 is 15 amino acids long. The germline V gene has CDR1 PRHDT and CDR2 FYEKMQ (reference sequence).

The V call is TRBV4-1, the J call TRBJ1-4; TRBD1 aligns across 7 bases. This CDR3 spans 15 amino acids. The V and J ends lost 1 base and 7 bases, in that order; junction bases with no gene match: 6. The germline V gene encodes CDR1 MGHRA and CDR2 YSYEKL. The CDR3 loop reads CASSQGDRVVEKLFF. As DNA, the CDR3 is TGCGCCAGCAGCCAAGGCGACAGGGTGGTTGAAAAACTGTTTTTT.

This clone was observed a single time. This chain links TRBV19 with TRBJ1-5; 8 nucleotides match TRBD1. The germline V gene has CDR1 LNHDA and CDR2 SQIVND (reference sequence). Trimming cost V 7 bases and J 10 bases; bases outside gene matches: 9. This CDR3 is built from 13 residues. The CDR3 spells CASIQQGEEPQHF. CDR3 sequence (DNA): TGTGCCAGTATACAACAGGGGGAAGAACCCCAGCATTTT.

The chain combines TRBV3-1 (or the pseudogene TRBV3-2) with TRBJ2-3; D gene ambiguous. This CDR3 has 12 residues. Trimming stripped 6 bases from V and 3 bases from J, with 7 bases between. Germline CDR1 and CDR2: LGHDT and YNNKEL (reference sequence). The CDR3 region has the DNA TGTGCCAGCAGTAGGTCAACAGATACGCAGTATTTT. Protein product: CASSRSTDTQYF.

The chain is built from TRBV18 and TRBJ1-3, with unresolved D. The CDR3 is 16 residues long. Trimming cost V 3 bases and J 4 bases, with 16 bases left between them. Germline V gene sequence: CDR1 KGHSH, CDR2 LQKENI. This chain's CDR3 is CASSPVRQNPGNTIYF. CDR3 nucleotides: TGTGCCAGCTCACCGGTCAGGCAGAATCCGGGAAACACCATATATTTT.